This passage covers 14 T cell receptor beta chains from one sample sequenced in a study of T cells in Graves' hyperthyroidism and ophthalmopathy. Amplification of TCR beta CDR3 regions used RNA as the template. An initial round of RT-PCR targeting the TCR CDR3 relied on the HTBI primer set. TCRdb recomputed calls from the multiplex PCR reads with MiXCR, one row per CDR3 protein. Of roughly 420,000 distinct CDR3 sequences in the sample, around a sixth were seen once. Sequencing was carried out using blood. The receptor set was obtained from a woman aged 18-35 years with Graves' hyperthyroidism.

This chain connects TRBV20-1 to TRBJ2-5; the D gene is possibly TRBD1 (6 bases). The CDR3 loop spans 14 amino acids. The V gene lost 2 bases and the J gene lost 2 bases, with 12 bases spanning the gap. The germline V gene encodes CDR1 DFQATT and CDR2 SNEGSKA (reference sequence). The CDR3 bases are TGCAGTGCTAGACGCTACAGGGAACAAGAGACCCAGTACTTC. Translation: CSARRYREQETQYF.

This clonotype was observed a few times. Here the CDR3 reads CAISEGGGAGEQYF. CDR3 nucleotide sequence: TGTGCCATCAGTGAAGGCGGGGGGGCGGGCGAGCAGTACTTC. The rearrangement joins TRBV10-3 to TRBJ2-7, with TRBD2 matching 9 bases. The CDR3 length is 14 residues. CDR1 is ENHRY and CDR2 is SYGVKD in the germline V gene. V was clipped by 3 bases and J by 6 bases; unmatched bases: 6.

This clonotype was picked up many times. The J gene is TRBJ1-1, the V gene TRBV20-1; D remains ambiguous. The V end lost 6 bases, the J end lost 1 base, and 9 bases lay between the germline ends. Germline CDR1 and CDR2: DFQATT and SNEGSKA (reference sequence). The CDR3 runs 12 residues. DNA for the CDR3: TGCAGTGCGACCACACGGAACACTGAAGCTTTCTTT. Translation: CSATTRNTEAFF.

The rearrangement uses TRBV5-1 and TRBJ2-7; a possible D gene is TRBD2 (6 bases). There are 14 residues in the CDR3. Trimming took off 4 bases at V and 6 bases at J, with 17 bases between the two ends. CDR1 is SGHRS and CDR2 is YFSETQ in the germline V gene. The CDR3 is CASSPGPRGSEQYF. CDR3 DNA: TGCGCCAGCAGCCCCGGCCCACGGGGGTCCGAGCAGTACTTC.

The chain uses TRBV3-1 and TRBJ2-1, with 7 bases lining up with TRBD1. Germline CDR1 reads LGHDT; CDR2 reads YNNKEL (reference sequence). The CDR3 runs 15 residues. V gave up 4 bases and J gave up 3 bases; unmatched junction bases: 6. CDR3 bases: TGTGCCAGCAGCCGCAACCGGGACAGCTACAATGAGCAGTTCTTC. Translating it yields CASSRNRDSYNEQFF.

This sequence joins TRBV9 and TRBJ1-4; weak D call: TRBD1 (6 bases). The CDR3 is made up of 16 amino acids. V shed 3 bases and J shed 0 bases, with 12 bases lying between them. CDR1 SGDLS and CDR2 YYNGEE come from the germline V gene. CDR3 residues: CASSGEGGPTNEKLFF. As DNA, the CDR3 is TGTGCCAGCAGCGGTGAGGGGGGGCCAACTAATGAAAAACTGTTTTTT.

The V call is TRBV20-1, the J call TRBJ2-5; TRBD2 matches at 10 bases. The CDR3 is 13 residues long. The V gene's germline CDR1 is DFQATT and CDR2 SNEGSKA (reference sequence). The ends lost 4 bases at V and 3 bases at J; junction bases unmatched: 2. The CDR3, as DNA: TGCAGTGCTAATCTAGCGGGGGAAGAGACCCAGTACTTC. Protein sequence: CSANLAGEETQYF.

This clonotype was seen repeatedly, ten times or more. The V and J genes are TRBV7-9 and TRBJ1-5; D possibly corresponds to TRBD1 (6 bases). The V and J ends lost 0 bases and 10 bases respectively, with 19 bases between them. CDR3 length: 16 residues. Germline V lookup: CDR1 SEHNR, CDR2 FQNEAQ (reference sequence). The CDR3 reads CASSLAEGQFAPPQHF. The CDR3 DNA sequence: TGTGCCAGCAGCTTAGCCGAGGGACAATTCGCGCCCCCCCAGCATTTT.

The sample holds many counts of this clonotype. This sequence joins TRBV7-2 and TRBJ2-2, with D perhaps TRBD2 (6 bases). Per germline, CDR1 SGHTA and CDR2 FQGNSA. With 9 bases removed from V and 3 bases from J, the gap between germline ends came to 14 bases. The CDR3 contains 14 residues. The CDR3 reads CASCMEGYTGELFF. CDR3 nucleotides: TGTGCCAGTTGTATGGAGGGGTACACCGGGGAGCTGTTTTTT.

A word on this clonotype: A much larger clonotype is one base distant, so this may be a read error. This chain joins TRBV18 and TRBJ2-1; D perhaps matches TRBD1 (6 bases). The CDR3 totals 14 residues. Germline lookup yields CDR1 KGHSH and CDR2 LQKENI. The CDR3, as DNA: TGTGTCAGCTCAGTCAGGGGCGAGTACAATGAGCAGTTCTTC. Translated, it gives CVSSVRGEYNEQFF. Full variable domain (remainder filled in from reference TRBV18 and TRBJ2-1): NAGVMQNPRHLVRRRGQEARLRCSPMKGHSHVYWYRQLPEEGLKFMVYLQKENIIDESGMPKERFSAEFPKEGPSILRIQQVVRGDSAAYFCVSSVRGEYNEQFFGPGTRLTVL.

In this sample, this clonotype turned up many times. The V gene is TRBV3-1, the J gene TRBJ2-1; 10 bases match TRBD2. The J segment lost 10 bases and the V segment lost 4 bases, leaving 13 bases of the junction unmatched. This CDR3 is 16 amino acids long. CDR1 and CDR2 from the germline V gene are LGHDT and YNNKEL (reference sequence). The CDR3 loop reads CASSPEGPSGGREQFF. The CDR3 DNA follows: TGTGCCAGCAGCCCAGAAGGGCCTAGCGGGGGCAGAGAGCAGTTCTTC.

This clonotype was detected many times. V gene TRBV11-1 combines with J gene TRBJ2-2; D may be TRBD1 or TRBD2 (5 bases each). The length of the CDR3 is 17 residues. CDR1 and CDR2 from the germline V gene are SGHAT and FQDESV (reference sequence). With 0 bases removed from V and 0 bases from J, the gap between germline ends came to 11 bases. This CDR3 is CASSLALGTSNTGELFF. DNA for the CDR3: TGTGCCAGCAGCTTAGCGCTCGGGACCTCGAACACCGGGGAGCTGTTTTTT.

There are many counts of this clonotype. J is TRBJ1-1 and V is TRBV29-1, with TRBD1 as a possible D gene (5 bases). V lost 4 bases and J 1 base, leaving 13 bases between the germline ends. Looked up from germline, CDR1 is SQVTM and CDR2 is ANQGSEA. CDR3 size: 14 residues. The CDR3 sequence: CSVGQGGGNTEAFF. The CDR3 coding sequence is TGCAGCGTTGGGCAGGGCGGAGGGAACACTGAAGCTTTCTTT.

On this clonotype: A much larger clone differs from this one at a single base, so this may be a read error. The CDR3 loop reads CANSLGESAFF. The CDR3 DNA is TGTGCCAACAGCTTAGGGGAATCGGCTTTCTTT. The chain joins TRBV7-2 to TRBJ1-1; a weak D match, TRBD1 (5 bases). Germline loops: CDR1 SGHTA, CDR2 FQGNSA. The CDR3 is 11 amino acids.